This T cell receptor beta chain was identified in a study of neoadjuvant nivolumab and ipilimumab in lung cancer. Study-wide results and caveats: Blood richness before therapy tracked richness in tumors resected after neoadjuvant therapy. From pretherapy to surgery, tumor richness and clonality rose with dual therapy. Pathologic regression was not significantly tied to TCR clonality. A small number of samples were TCR sequenced.

The CDR3 has 13 amino acids. V shed 6 bases and J shed 8 bases, with 16 bases lying between them. Germline CDR1 is KGHSH and CDR2 is LQKENI. The repertoire was sequenced with immunoSEQ multiplex PCR; TCRdb's copy has only in-frame clones and lacks some. The sample records 25,000 to 30,000 clones, approximately 85% being singletons. To note about this clone: Its antigen is unknown.

Sample: tumor tissue, taken after neoadjuvant nivolumab, alone or with ipilimumab, at or shortly before surgery. The receptor was derived from an adult with non-small cell lung cancer. The V call is TRBV18, the J call TRBJ1-1; D gene unclear. In nucleotides, the CDR3 is TGTGCCAGCTCCTCGGGCGGTCATGGCGAAGCTTTCTTT. This sequence encodes CASSSGGHGEAFF. The full variable domain, with the rest looked up from reference TRBV18 and TRBJ1-1, is NAGVMQNPRHLVRRRGQEARLRCSPMKGHSHVYWYRQLPEEGLKFMVYLQKENIIDESGMPKERFSAEFPKEGPSILRIQQVVRGDSAAYFCASSSGGHGEAFFGQGTRLTVV.